This T cell receptor beta chain was retrieved from a study of blood T cell repertoires in COVID-19. The CDR3 extends over 13 amino acids. CDR1 is LGHDT, CDR2 YNNKEL, per germline (reference sequence). Trimming stripped 4 bases from V and 6 bases from J, with 7 bases between. TCRdb's copy holds only in-frame clones and misses some; the assay was immunoSEQ multiplex PCR. The data contain 90,000 to 120,000 clones, approximately 88% of them singletons. This clonotype was sampled from a man between 60 and 70 years old with acute or convalescent COVID-19. The chain employs TRBV3-1 (or the pseudogene TRBV3-2) and TRBJ1-6, with no clear D. Sequenced input: peripheral blood. The CDR3 DNA reads TGTGCCAGCAGCCGAGGTACTAATTCACCCCTCCACTTT. Its protein is CASSRGTNSPLHF.